This T cell receptor beta chain emerged from a study of Graves' ophthalmopathy and Graves' hyperthyroidism. Amplified material comprised TCR beta CDR3 regions derived from RNA transcripts. A first-round RT-PCR used HTBI primers, followed by a second-round multiplex PCR. TCRdb called the multiplex PCR reads again in MiXCR, with one record for every CDR3 protein. The data contain around 590,000 distinct CDR3 sequences, less than 45% of them singletons. This clonotype appeared many times. The antigen is undetermined. Orbital computed tomography and thyroid ultrasound, along with TRAb, serum thyroxine and clinical symptoms, underpinned diagnosis. CDR3 length equals 15 residues. V lost 0 bases and J lost 4, with 12 bases in between. Germline V gene data show CDR1 as SEHNR and CDR2 as FQNEAQ (reference sequence). Study observations and caveats: For predicting ophthalmopathy progression, the model had about 66% sensitivity and 72.22% specificity.

The TCR sequence derives from an adult man with Graves' hyperthyroidism. Sequenced material: peripheral blood or thyroid tissue (not recorded which). This chain uses TRBV7-9 with TRBJ2-5, with a possible D match to TRBD1 (5 bases). The CDR3 loop is CASSLASRVGETQYF. The CDR3 DNA is TGTGCCAGCAGCTTAGCTTCCAGGGTGGGAGAGACCCAGTACTTC.